These 31 T cell receptor beta chains were sequenced from one sample in a study of cytomegalovirus exposure and HLA in healthy donors. Primers included in the PCR were 60 Vbeta and 13 Jbeta primers. Assay: immunoSEQ multiplex PCR; the TCRdb copy retains only in-frame clones and omits some. The sample records roughly 170,000 clones, around 74% being singletons. The sequenced sample consisted of PBMCs. The source of these receptors is a female donor in good health and CMV-seronegative.

The V and J genes are TRBV21-1 and TRBJ2-3; the table's D gene call, TRBD2, was not cross checked with the DNA. TRBV21-1 is classified as a pseudogene. The CDR3 runs to 19 residues. The CDR3 loop reads CASSKEETSGRANTDTQYF. CDR3 nucleotides: TGTGCCAGCAGCAAAGAAGAGACTAGCGGGAGGGCTAACACAGATACGCAGTATTTT.

For this clone: An end of the junction differs from the germline gene, which may be a read error. Other nucleotide sequences in the sample specify the same CDR3. In nucleotides, the CDR3 is TGCGCTAGCAGCCTATGGCCCCCCAAGCGGGGGGTCCGGAATGAGCAGTTCTTC. Protein product: CASSLWPPKRGVRNEQFF. The chain uses TRBV4-3 and TRBJ2-1; 9 bases match TRBD2. The CDR3 extends over 18 amino acids. Germline CDR1 LGHNA, CDR2 YSLEER.

The chain combines TRBV28 with TRBJ2-3; TRBD2 matches 11 bases. Trimming at V came to 7 bases and at J to 5 bases, leaving 8 bases not matched to a gene. Germline-derived CDR1 and CDR2 are MDHEN and SYDVKM. The CDR3 is 15 amino acids. The CDR3 nucleotides read TGTGCCAGCACCCTCACTAGCGGGAGTATAGATACGCAGTATTTT. This gives the protein CASTLTSGSIDTQYF.

This chain connects TRBV10-3 to TRBJ1-1, with 9 bases lining up with TRBD1. The V gene end was trimmed by 6 bases and the J gene end by 3 bases; junction bases not matched to a gene: 8. The CDR3 contains 15 residues. Germline CDR1 ENHRY, CDR2 SYGVKD. The CDR3, as DNA: TGTGCCATCAGAAGACAGGGACAGGGTGACACTGAAGCTTTCTTT. Its translation is CAIRRQGQGDTEAFF.

This chain links TRBV28 with TRBJ1-2; 9 bases agree with TRBD1. Germline V gene data show CDR1 as MDHEN and CDR2 as SYDVKM. V shed 8 bases and J 4 bases; nucleotides not matched to a gene: 5. CDR3 length: 13 residues. The CDR3, as DNA: TGTGCCAGCGGACCGGGACAGGGCTATGGCTACACCTTC. Translation gives CASGPGQGYGYTF.

This clone was counted a few times. V usage is TRBV4-3 and J usage is TRBJ2-7, with 12 bases identical to TRBD2. CDR1 is LGHNA and CDR2 is YSLEER in the germline V gene. CDR3 length: 16 amino acids. The V and J ends lost 2 bases and 6 bases, in that order; junction bases with no gene match: 8. CDR3 region: CASSQRGLAGPSEQYF. Here the CDR3 DNA reads TGCGCCAGCAGCCAAAGAGGACTAGCGGGACCCAGCGAGCAGTACTTC.

The gene calls are TRBV7-2 and TRBJ2-4; D gene ambiguous. This CDR3 is 19 amino acids long. From germline, CDR1 is SGHTA and CDR2 FQGNSA. Trimming left V 1 base short and J 0 bases short, with 19 bases between. The CDR3 bases are TGTGCCAGCAGCTTAGACTACGCCGAACGCACTGTAGCCAAAAACATTCAGTACTTC. Translation: CASSLDYAERTVAKNIQYF.

This chain joins TRBV6-5 and TRBJ1-2; D unresolved. The CDR3 totals 14 residues. The germline V gene has CDR1 MNHEY and CDR2 SVGAGI. V was clipped by 0 bases and J by 8 bases, with 13 bases between them. CDR3 nucleotides: TGTGCCAGCAGTTACTCGACCGGGAGGGAAGGCTACACCTTC. The encoded protein is CASSYSTGREGYTF.

On this clone: Relative to the germline gene, one junction end is altered; a read error may explain this. The chain carries TRBV19 and TRBJ2-7, with D possibly being TRBD1 (6 bases). The germline gives CDR1 LNHDA, CDR2 SQIVND (reference sequence). There are 13 residues in the CDR3. The DNA of the CDR3 is TGTGTCAGTAGGGGGACATCGGCCTACGAGCAGTACTTC. It is translated as CVSRGTSAYEQYF.

The chain links TRBV30 to TRBJ2-1; 10 positions match TRBD1. The CDR3 runs to 14 residues. From germline, CDR1 is GTSNPN and CDR2 SVGIG (reference sequence). With 2 bases clipped from V and 8 bases from J, the junction kept 6 bases outside the gene matches. The CDR3 is CAWSIGQGGYEQFF. As DNA, the CDR3 is TGTGCCTGGAGTATAGGACAGGGGGGTTATGAGCAGTTCTTC.

Only one count was recorded for this clone. V and J are TRBV19 and TRBJ2-5, with 11 bases identical to TRBD2. CDR3 length equals 14 residues. Germline values: CDR1 LNHDA, CDR2 SQIVND (reference sequence). Trimming at V came to 5 bases and at J to 5 bases, leaving 4 bases not matched to a gene. In nucleotides, the CDR3 is TGTGCCAGTAGTTCGACTAGCGGGAAGGAGACCCAGTACTTC. Translating gives CASSSTSGKETQYF.

V gene TRBV18 combines with J gene TRBJ2-6, with D possibly TRBD2 on 5 matching bases. The germline V gene encodes CDR1 KGHSH and CDR2 LQKENI. CDR3 length: 17 residues. Trimming took off 4 bases at V and 2 bases at J, with 15 bases between the two ends. Here the CDR3 reads CASSLQSSSTGANVLTF. The CDR3 region has the DNA TGTGCCAGCTCACTTCAGTCTAGCAGTACTGGGGCCAACGTCCTGACTTTC. Full variable domain (missing parts from reference TRBV18 and TRBJ2-6): NAGVMQNPRHLVRRRGQEARLRCSPMKGHSHVYWYRQLPEEGLKFMVYLQKENIIDESGMPKERFSAEFPKEGPSILRIQQVVRGDSAAYFCASSLQSSSTGANVLTFGAGSRLTVL.

In its sample, this clone was seen once. The chain combines TRBV6-5 with TRBJ1-2; 7 bases agree with TRBD1. Trimming took 6 bases from V and 7 from J; bases not matched to a gene: 14. The CDR3 consists of 15 residues. Per germline, CDR1 MNHEY and CDR2 SVGAGI. The CDR3 loop is CASRSGQPHRGGYTF. In DNA form, the CDR3 reads TGTGCCAGCAGGAGTGGACAACCACACAGGGGTGGCTACACCTTC.

The chain recombines TRBV5-4 with TRBJ2-1, with TRBD2 matching 7 bases. The junction had 11 bases not matched to a gene; V was cut back by 4 bases and J by 7 bases. The CDR3 totals 15 residues. The germline gives CDR1 SGHNT, CDR2 YYREEE (reference sequence). The CDR3 DNA reads as TGTGCCAGCAGCAATGAAGCGGGACGCTTGAATGAGCAGTTCTTC. It yields the protein CASSNEAGRLNEQFF.

CDR3 nucleotide sequence: TGCGCCAGCACCCGGGACAGCCCTTCCTACGAGCAGTACTTC. Its protein product is CASTRDSPSYEQYF. The chain couples TRBV5-1 to TRBJ2-5, with 7 bases aligning to TRBD1. With the DNA end fitting TRBJ2-7 better, the J assignment may be wrong. CDR1 is SGHRS, CDR2 YFSETQ, per germline. There are 14 residues in the CDR3.

The V and J genes are TRBV6-1 and TRBJ2-5; weak D call: TRBD2 (5 bases). CDR3 length: 13 residues. Trimming left V 7 bases short and J 4 bases short, with 13 bases between. Germline V gives CDR1 MNHNS, CDR2 SASEGT. CDR3 in DNA: TGTGCCAGCATAATCGGGGTGGGAGAGACCCAGTACTTC. Translation gives CASIIGVGETQYF.

The rearrangement uses TRBV4-3 and TRBJ1-2; 7 bases agree with TRBD1. The CDR3 covers 14 residues. Germline V gives CDR1 LGHNA, CDR2 YSLEER. With 6 bases clipped from V and 5 bases from J, the junction kept 9 bases outside the gene matches. CDR3 DNA: TGCGCCAGCAGTACCACAGGGGAGGCGTATGGCTACACCTTC. Translating gives CASSTTGEAYGYTF.

The chain combines TRBV5-1 with TRBJ1-1, with D possibly being TRBD1 (5 bases). Trimming removed 1 base from V and 3 bases from J, with 10 bases in between. CDR1 is SGHRS, CDR2 YFSETQ, per germline. The CDR3 spans 14 residues. The CDR3 region has the DNA TGCGCCAGCAGCTTGCAAGGGGTGGACACTGAAGCTTTCTTT. This codes for CASSLQGVDTEAFF.

This clone was recorded a few times. The chain couples TRBV9 to TRBJ2-1, with a tentative D call TRBD2 (6 bases). CDR1 and CDR2 (germline): SGDLS, YYNGEE. V lost 4 bases to trimming and J lost 0 bases, with 17 bases between them. This CDR3 region has 17 residues. Here the CDR3 DNA reads TGTGCCAGCAGCCCGAGGGGCGGGGCAAGCTCCTACAATGAGCAGTTCTTC. Amino acids: CASSPRGGASSYNEQFF.

The V and J genes are TRBV5-1 and TRBJ2-7; possible D gene TRBD1, 6 bases. Germline values: CDR1 SGHRS, CDR2 YFSETQ. Trimming took 2 bases from V and 3 from J, leaving 12 bases between them. The CDR3 is made up of 14 amino acids. CDR3 sequence: CASSLRQADYEQYF. The CDR3 nucleotides are TGCGCCAGCAGCTTAAGACAGGCAGACTACGAGCAGTACTTC.

The V and J genes are TRBV6-5 and TRBJ1-3; no firm D call. Trimming cost V 4 bases and J 0 bases, with 7 bases left between them. Per germline, CDR1 MNHEY and CDR2 SVGAGI. This CDR3 region has 14 residues. The CDR3 DNA follows: TGTGCCAGCAGTTCTATTAACTCTGGAAACACCATATATTTT. Protein sequence: CASSSINSGNTIYF.

This chain connects TRBV6-1 to TRBJ2-1, with TRBD2 identical over 8 bases. The germline V gene has CDR1 MNHNS and CDR2 SASEGT. This CDR3 contains 11 residues. V dropped 9 bases and J dropped 9; count of bases not matched to a gene: 4. CDR3 coding DNA: TGTGCCAGTTACCGGGGGGGTGAGCAGTTCTTC. It codes for CASYRGGEQFF.

The sample holds a few counts of this clone. This sequence joins TRBV6-5 and TRBJ1-6; D not resolved. Trimming stripped 0 bases from V and 7 bases from J, with 7 bases between. The CDR3 length is 14 residues. Germline V CDR1 and CDR2: MNHEY, SVGAGI. The CDR3 sequence: CASSYSAENSPLHF. CDR3 nucleotides: TGTGCCAGCAGTTACTCCGCCGAGAATTCACCCCTCCACTTT.

The J gene is TRBJ2-7, the V gene TRBV7-9; 8 positions agree with TRBD1. This CDR3 is built from 14 residues. CDR1 and CDR2 from the germline V gene are SEHNR and FQNEAQ (reference sequence). Trimming at V came to 4 bases and at J to 3 bases, leaving 5 bases not matched to a gene. The CDR3: CASSSRGRDYEQYF. CDR3 coding DNA: TGTGCCAGCAGCTCCAGGGGGCGGGACTACGAGCAGTACTTC.

This clone has more than one count but fewer than ten. The CDR3, as DNA: TGTGCCAGCAGCCCCGCACCTCGAGGTCAGCCCCAGCATTTT. Translating it yields CASSPAPRGQPQHF. V gene TRBV5-8 combines with J gene TRBJ1-5; D not certain. Germline CDR1 and CDR2: SGHTS and YDEGEE. The CDR3 contains 14 residues. V lost 4 bases, J lost 6 bases, and 14 bases lay in between. The full variable domain, its missing parts supplied by reference TRBV5-8 and TRBJ1-5, is EAGVTQSPTHLIKTRGQQATLRCSPISGHTSVYWYQQALGLGLQFLLWYDEGEERNRGNFPPRFSGRQFPNYSSELNVNALELEDSALYLCASSPAPRGQPQHFGDGTRLSIL.

The chain carries TRBV7-2 and TRBJ2-2; the match to TRBD2 covers 12 bases. This CDR3 has 18 amino acids. The germline CDR1 and CDR2 sequences are SGHTA and FQGNSA. V lost 5 bases, J lost 6 bases, and 13 bases stayed unmatched. CDR3 DNA: TGTGCCAGCAGCCGGACTCGACTAGCGGGAGCGGGCTCCGGGGAGCTGTTTTTT. It is translated as CASSRTRLAGAGSGELFF.

J is TRBJ2-1 and V is TRBV2; 12 nucleotides align to TRBD2. Germline assignment: CDR1 SNHLY and CDR2 FYNNEI. The CDR3 has 15 residues. V trimming: 5 bases; J trimming: 7 bases; junction bases outside the gene matches: 6. CDR3 region: CASSPSGRASNEQFF. The CDR3 DNA is TGTGCCAGCAGTCCTAGCGGGAGGGCCAGTAATGAGCAGTTCTTC.

This clone has just a few counts. This chain uses TRBV12-2 with TRBJ2-7; the table calls TRBD2, which could not be checked here. TRBV12-2 is a documented pseudogene. This CDR3 is 17 amino acids long. The CDR3 region has the DNA TGTGCAAGTCGCTTAGCCCGACTAGCGGGGGGGCTACACGAGCAGTACTTC. Residues: CASRLARLAGGLHEQYF.

V and J are TRBV7-9 and TRBJ2-5; 9 positions match TRBD1. Trimming removed 5 bases from V and 2 bases from J; junction bases left unmatched: 6. This CDR3 spans 15 amino acids. Germline CDR1 is SEHNR and CDR2 is FQNEAQ (reference sequence). The CDR3 nucleotides are TGTGCCAGCAGCGGAAGGGGGACAGGGCAAGAGACCCAGTACTTC. Translation gives CASSGRGTGQETQYF.

The rearrangement joins TRBV6-5 to TRBJ1-1; tentative D call: TRBD1 (6 bases). V lost 6 bases and J 2 bases, leaving 13 bases between the germline ends. CDR3 size: 14 residues. Germline V CDR1 and CDR2: MNHEY, SVGAGI. Here the CDR3 reads CASSSGAENTEAFF. The CDR3 DNA follows: TGTGCCAGCAGCTCAGGGGCTGAAAACACTGAAGCTTTCTTT.

The gene calls are TRBV11-2 and TRBJ1-5, with D possibly being TRBD1 (5 bases). Germline V gene lookup returns CDR1 SGHAT and CDR2 FQNNGV. V was clipped by 5 bases and J by 4 bases, with 18 bases between them. This CDR3 has 16 residues. The CDR3 DNA sequence: TGTGCCAGCAGCCCTTTGACAGCTACGATTAATCAGCCCCAGCATTTT. It encodes CASSPLTATINQPQHF.